This T cell receptor beta chain was retrieved from a study of human T cells and chemical hapten exposure. Across the whole study: Across the whole study, which lasted around 26 weeks, patients were given diphenylcyclopropenone on the scalp once a week. General study results and limits: Large CDR3 similarity clusters arose significantly more often from expanded TCRs than from controls.

The ends were cut back, 4 bases at V and 0 bases at J, with 14 bases in the middle. Germline CDR1 and CDR2: SGHRS and YFSETQ. This CDR3 has 16 amino acids. Noted time point: patch test 3, about 24 weeks after DPC sensitization. Treatment: therapeutic diphenylcyclopropenone sensitization with weekly scalp DPC. TCRdb recomputed calls from the RACE reads with MiXCR, one row per CDR3 protein. Among 150,000 to 200,000 distinct CDR3 sequences listed, about a quarter were seen once. About this clonotype itself: Its antigen remains unidentified.

The rearrangement uses TRBV5-1 and TRBJ2-1; D gene uncertain. The source of this sequence is a woman aged 18-29 years with alopecia areata. Some clones in this sample may be carry-over from other donors' samples. Material: whole blood, obtained in connection with sensitization to the hapten diphenylcyclopropenone (DPC). The CDR3 protein is CASSPLMESSYNEQFF. CDR3 coding DNA: TGCGCCAGCAGCCCCCTGATGGAGAGCTCCTACAATGAGCAGTTCTTC.